This TCR beta chain was identified in a study of Tregs in tolerant kidney transplant recipients. Study-level findings and limits: Validation in larger populations is needed because few patients were studied. Expanding Tregs on activated donor B cells appeared to best identify donor-specific TCRbeta clones.

The nonmyeloablative bone marrow transplants came from related graft donors, with transient mixed chimerism. CD4+CD25+CD127- Tregs, CD4+CD25- non-Tregs, CD4 and CD8 cells were sorted. About this clone: Its target is unknown.

TCRdb's copy holds only in-frame clones and misses some; the assay was immunoSEQ multiplex PCR. The repertoire includes 80,000 or so clones, around nine tenths of them detected once, and about 1.4% sits in the top ten. Germline CDR1 and CDR2: MNHEY and SVGAGI. The CDR3 has 14 amino acids. V lost 2 bases and J 1 base, leaving 9 bases between the germline ends. Sequences were derived from CD4+ T cells from blood (PBMCs), sampled 24 months after the transplant. This sequence originates from a human patient who received a combined kidney and bone marrow transplant. Some T cells could come from the graft donor. The chain recombines TRBV6-5 with TRBJ2-7; D perhaps matches TRBD1 (5 bases). For the CDR3, the DNA is TGTGCCAGCAGTTACAAGGACAATTCCTACGAGCAGTACTTC. Amino acid sequence: CASSYKDNSYEQYF.